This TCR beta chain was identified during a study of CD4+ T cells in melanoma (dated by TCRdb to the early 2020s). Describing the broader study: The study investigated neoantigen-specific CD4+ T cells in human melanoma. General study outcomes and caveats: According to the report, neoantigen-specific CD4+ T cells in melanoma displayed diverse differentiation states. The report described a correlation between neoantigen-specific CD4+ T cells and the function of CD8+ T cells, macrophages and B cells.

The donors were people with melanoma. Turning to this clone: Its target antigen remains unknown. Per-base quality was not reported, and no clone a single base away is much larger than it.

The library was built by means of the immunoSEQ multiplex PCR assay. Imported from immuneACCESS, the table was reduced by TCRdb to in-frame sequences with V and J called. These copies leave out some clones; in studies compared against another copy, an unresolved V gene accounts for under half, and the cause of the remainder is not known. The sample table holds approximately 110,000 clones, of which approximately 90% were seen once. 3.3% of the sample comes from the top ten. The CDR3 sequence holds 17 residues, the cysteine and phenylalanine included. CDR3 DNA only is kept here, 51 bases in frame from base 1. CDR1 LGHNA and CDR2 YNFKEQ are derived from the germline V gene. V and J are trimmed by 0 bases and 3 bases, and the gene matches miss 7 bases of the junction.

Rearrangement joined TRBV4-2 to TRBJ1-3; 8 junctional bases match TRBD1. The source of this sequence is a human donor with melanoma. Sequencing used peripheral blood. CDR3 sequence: CASSQDSTGGGGNTIYF. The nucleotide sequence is TGTGCCAGCAGCCAAGATTCCACAGGGGGAGGTGGAAACACCATATATTTT.